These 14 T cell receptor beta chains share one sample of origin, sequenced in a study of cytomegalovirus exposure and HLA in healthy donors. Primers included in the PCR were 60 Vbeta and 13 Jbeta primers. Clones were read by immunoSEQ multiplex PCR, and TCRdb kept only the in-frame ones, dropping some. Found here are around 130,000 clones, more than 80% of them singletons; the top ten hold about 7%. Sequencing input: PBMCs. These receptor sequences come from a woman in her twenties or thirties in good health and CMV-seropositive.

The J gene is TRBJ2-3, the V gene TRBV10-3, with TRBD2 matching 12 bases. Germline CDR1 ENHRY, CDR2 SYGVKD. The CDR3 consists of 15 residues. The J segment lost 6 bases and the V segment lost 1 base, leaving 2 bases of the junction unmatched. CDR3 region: CAISEFGTSGDTQYF. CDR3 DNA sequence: TGTGCCATCAGTGAGTTTGGGACTAGCGGGGATACGCAGTATTTT.

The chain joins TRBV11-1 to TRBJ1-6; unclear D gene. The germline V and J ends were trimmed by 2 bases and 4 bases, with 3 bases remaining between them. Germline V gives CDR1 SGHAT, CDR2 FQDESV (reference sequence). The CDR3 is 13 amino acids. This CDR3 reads CASSLSYNSPLHF. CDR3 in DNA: TGTGCCAGCAGCTTATCGTATAATTCACCCCTCCACTTT.

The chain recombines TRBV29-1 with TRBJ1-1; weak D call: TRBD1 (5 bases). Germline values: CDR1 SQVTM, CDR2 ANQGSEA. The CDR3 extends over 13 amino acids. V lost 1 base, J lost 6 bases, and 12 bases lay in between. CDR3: CSVEGQFAAEAFF. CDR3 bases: TGCAGCGTTGAAGGACAGTTCGCAGCTGAAGCTTTCTTT.

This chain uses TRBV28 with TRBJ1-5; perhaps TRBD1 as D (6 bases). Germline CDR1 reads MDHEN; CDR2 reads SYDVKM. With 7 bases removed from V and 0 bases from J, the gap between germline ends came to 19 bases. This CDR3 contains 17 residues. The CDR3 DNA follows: TGTGCCAGCAACCTCGACAGGCGATTTTATAGCAATCAGCCCCAGCATTTT. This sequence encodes CASNLDRRFYSNQPQHF.

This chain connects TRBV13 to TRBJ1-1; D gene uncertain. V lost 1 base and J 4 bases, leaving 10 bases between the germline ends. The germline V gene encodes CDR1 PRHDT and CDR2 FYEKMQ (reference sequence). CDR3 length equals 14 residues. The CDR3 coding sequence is TGTGCCAGCAGCTTAGCCCGACGGGGCACTGAAGCTTTCTTT. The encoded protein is CASSLARRGTEAFF.

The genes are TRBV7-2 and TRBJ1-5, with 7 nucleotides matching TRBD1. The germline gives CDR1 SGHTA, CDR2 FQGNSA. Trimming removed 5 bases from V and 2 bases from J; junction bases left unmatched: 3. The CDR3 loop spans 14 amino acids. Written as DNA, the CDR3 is TGTGCCAGCAGCCGTACAGGGGGCAATCAGCCCCAGCATTTT. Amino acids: CASSRTGGNQPQHF.

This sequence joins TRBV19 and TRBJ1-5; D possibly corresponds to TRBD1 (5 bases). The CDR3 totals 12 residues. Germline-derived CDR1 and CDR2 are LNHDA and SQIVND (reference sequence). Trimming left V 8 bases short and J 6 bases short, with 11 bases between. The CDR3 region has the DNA TGTGCCAGTGGGGGGGTTGGTCAGCCCCAGCATTTT. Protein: CASGGVGQPQHF.

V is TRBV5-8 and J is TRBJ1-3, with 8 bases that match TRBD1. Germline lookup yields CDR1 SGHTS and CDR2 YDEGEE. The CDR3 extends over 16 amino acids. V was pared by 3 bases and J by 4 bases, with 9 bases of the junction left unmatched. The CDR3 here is CASSSDRGVIGNTIYF. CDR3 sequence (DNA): TGTGCCAGCAGCTCCGACAGGGGTGTGATCGGAAACACCATATATTTT.

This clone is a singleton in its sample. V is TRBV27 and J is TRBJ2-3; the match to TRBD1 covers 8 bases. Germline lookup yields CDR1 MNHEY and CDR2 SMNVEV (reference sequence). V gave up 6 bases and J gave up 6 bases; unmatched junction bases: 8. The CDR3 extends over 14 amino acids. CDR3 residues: CASSLGQEVDTQYF. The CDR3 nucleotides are TGTGCCAGCAGCCTGGGACAGGAGGTTGATACGCAGTATTTT.

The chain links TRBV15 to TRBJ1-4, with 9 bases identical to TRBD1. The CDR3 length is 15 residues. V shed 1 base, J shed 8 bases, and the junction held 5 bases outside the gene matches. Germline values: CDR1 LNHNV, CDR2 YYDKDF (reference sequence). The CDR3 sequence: CATSRGGTGKEKLFF. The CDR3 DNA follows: TGTGCCACCAGCAGAGGAGGGACAGGGAAGGAAAAACTGTTTTTT. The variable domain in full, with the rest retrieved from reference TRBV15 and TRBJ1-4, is DAMVIQNPRYQVTQFGKPVTLSCSQTLNHNVMYWYQQKSSQAPKLLFHYYDKDFNNEADTPDNFQSRRPNTSFCFLDIRSPGLGDTAMYLCATSRGGTGKEKLFFGSGTQLSVL.

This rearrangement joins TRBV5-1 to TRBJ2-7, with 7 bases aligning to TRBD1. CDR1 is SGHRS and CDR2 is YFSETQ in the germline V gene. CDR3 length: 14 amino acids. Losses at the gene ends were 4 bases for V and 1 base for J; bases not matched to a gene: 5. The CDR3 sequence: CASSRDSTSYEQYF. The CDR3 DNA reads TGCGCCAGCAGCCGGGACAGCACTTCCTACGAGCAGTACTTC.

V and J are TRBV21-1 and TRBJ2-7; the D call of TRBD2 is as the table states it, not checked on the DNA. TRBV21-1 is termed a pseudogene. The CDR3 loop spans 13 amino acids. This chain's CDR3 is CASQCRLADEQYF. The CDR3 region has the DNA TGTGCCAGCCAATGTCGACTAGCCGACGAGCAGTACTTC.

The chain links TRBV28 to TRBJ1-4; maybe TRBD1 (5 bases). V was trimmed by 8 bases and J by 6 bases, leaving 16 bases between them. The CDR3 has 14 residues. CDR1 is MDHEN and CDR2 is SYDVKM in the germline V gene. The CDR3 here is CASGTTGGYEKLFF. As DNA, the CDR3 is TGTGCCAGCGGGACGACGGGGGGATATGAAAAACTGTTTTTT.

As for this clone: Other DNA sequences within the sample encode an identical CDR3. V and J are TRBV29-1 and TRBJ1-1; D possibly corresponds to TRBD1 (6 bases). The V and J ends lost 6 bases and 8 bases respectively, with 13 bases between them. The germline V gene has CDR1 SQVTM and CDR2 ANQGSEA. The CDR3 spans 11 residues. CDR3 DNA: TGCAGCGTCCGAGGAACAGGGGAAGCTTTCTTT. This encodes CSVRGTGEAFF. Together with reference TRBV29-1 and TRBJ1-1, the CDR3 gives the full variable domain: SAVISQKPSRDICQRGTSLTIQCQVDSQVTMMFWYRQQPGQSLTLIATANQGSEATYESGFVIDKFPISRPNLTFSTLTVSNMSPEDSSIYLCSVRGTGEAFFGQGTRLTVV.